The entry below gives a single T cell receptor (beta chain) sequence along with its context. What it binds is not known. A junction boundary mismatches the germline segment, possibly from a read error. The entry originates in a study of CD8 T cells in Susac syndrome. Study conclusions and caveats: In Susac syndrome, CD4+ T cell repertoires lacked any clonal expansion.

CDR3 length: 14 amino acids. CDR1 is MNHEY, CDR2 SVGAGI, per germline. Recently defined diagnostic criteria for definite or probable disease were fulfilled by Susac syndrome patients. Random hexamers were used to reverse transcribe about 0.5 to 1 ug of RNA. TCRdb ran MiXCR on the immunoSEQ multiplex PCR reads and lists one entry per CDR3 protein. The table lists 100,000 or so distinct CDR3 sequences, about 95% of them singletons. The source is a human donor with Susac syndrome. The sample was CD4+ T cells from PBMCs. The chain recombines TRBV6-5 with TRBJ1-1, with TRBD1 identical over 7 bases. Written as DNA, the CDR3 is TGTGCCAGCAGTAACTCGAGGGGGCGGATAGAAGCTTTCTTT. It is translated as CASSNSRGRIEAFF.